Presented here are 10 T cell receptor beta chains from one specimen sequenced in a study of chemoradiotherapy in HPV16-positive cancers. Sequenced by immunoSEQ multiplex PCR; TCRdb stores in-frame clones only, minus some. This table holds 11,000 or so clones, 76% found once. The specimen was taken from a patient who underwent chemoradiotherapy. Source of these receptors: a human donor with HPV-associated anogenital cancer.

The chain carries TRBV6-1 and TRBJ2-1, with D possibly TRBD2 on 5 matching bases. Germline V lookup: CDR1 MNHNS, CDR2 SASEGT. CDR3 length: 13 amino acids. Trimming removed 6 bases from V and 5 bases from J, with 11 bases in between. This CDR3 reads CASSFGVNNEQFF. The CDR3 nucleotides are TGTGCCAGCAGCTTCGGGGTAAACAATGAGCAGTTCTTC.

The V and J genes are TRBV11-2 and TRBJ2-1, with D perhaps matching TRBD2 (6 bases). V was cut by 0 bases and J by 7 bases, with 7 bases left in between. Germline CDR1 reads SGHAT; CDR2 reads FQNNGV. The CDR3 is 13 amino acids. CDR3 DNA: TGTGCCAGCAGCTTAGACCTAGCGAATGAGCAGTTCTTC. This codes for CASSLDLANEQFF. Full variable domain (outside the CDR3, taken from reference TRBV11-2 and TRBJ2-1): EAGVAQSPRYKIIEKRQSVAFWCNPISGHATLYWYQQILGQGPKLLIQFQNNGVVDDSQLPKDRFSAERLKGVDSTLKIQPAKLEDSAVYLCASSLDLANEQFFGPGTRLTVL.

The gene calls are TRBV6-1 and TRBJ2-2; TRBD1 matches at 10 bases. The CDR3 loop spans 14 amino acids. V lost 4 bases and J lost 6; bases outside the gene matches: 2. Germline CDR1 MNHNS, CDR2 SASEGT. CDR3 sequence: CASSGTGGPGELFF. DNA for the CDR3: TGTGCCAGCAGTGGGACAGGGGGGCCCGGGGAGCTGTTTTTT.

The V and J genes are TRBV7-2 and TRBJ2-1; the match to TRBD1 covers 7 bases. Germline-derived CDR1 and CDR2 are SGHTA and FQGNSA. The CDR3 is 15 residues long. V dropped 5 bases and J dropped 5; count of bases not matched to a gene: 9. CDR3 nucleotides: TGTGCCAGCAGCCTAGACAGGGTTGAACACAATGAGCAGTTCTTC. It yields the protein CASSLDRVEHNEQFF. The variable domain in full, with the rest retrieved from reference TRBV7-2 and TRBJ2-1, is GAGVSQSPSNKVTEKGKDVELRCDPISGHTALYWYRQSLGQGLEFLIYFQGNSAPDKSGLPSDRFSAERTGGSVSTLTIQRTQQEDSAVYLCASSLDRVEHNEQFFGPGTRLTVL.

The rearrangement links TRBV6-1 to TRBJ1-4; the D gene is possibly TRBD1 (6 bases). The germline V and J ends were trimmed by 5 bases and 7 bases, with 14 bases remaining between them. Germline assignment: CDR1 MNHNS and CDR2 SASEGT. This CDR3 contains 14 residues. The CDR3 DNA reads TGTGCCAGCAGTAGACAGGCCGAGGGTGAAAAACTGTTTTTT. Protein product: CASSRQAEGEKLFF.

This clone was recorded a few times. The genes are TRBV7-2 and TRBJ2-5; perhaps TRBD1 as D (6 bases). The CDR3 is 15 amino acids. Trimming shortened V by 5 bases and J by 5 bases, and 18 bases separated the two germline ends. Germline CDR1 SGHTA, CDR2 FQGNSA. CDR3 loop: CASSTQQGFAETQYF. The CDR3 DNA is TGTGCCAGCAGCACACAACAGGGTTTTGCGGAGACCCAGTACTTC.

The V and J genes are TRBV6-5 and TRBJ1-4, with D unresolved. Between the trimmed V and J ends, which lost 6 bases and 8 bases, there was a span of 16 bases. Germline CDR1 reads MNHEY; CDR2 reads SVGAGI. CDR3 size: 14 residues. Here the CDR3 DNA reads TGTGCCAGCAGCCTCACGACCGGTTACGAAAAACTGTTTTTT. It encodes CASSLTTGYEKLFF.

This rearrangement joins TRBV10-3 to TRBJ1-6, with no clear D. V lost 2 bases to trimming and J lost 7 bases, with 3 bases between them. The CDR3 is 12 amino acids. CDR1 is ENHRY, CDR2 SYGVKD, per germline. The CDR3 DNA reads TGTGCCATCAGTGAGGGGAATTCACCCCTCCACTTT. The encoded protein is CAISEGNSPLHF.

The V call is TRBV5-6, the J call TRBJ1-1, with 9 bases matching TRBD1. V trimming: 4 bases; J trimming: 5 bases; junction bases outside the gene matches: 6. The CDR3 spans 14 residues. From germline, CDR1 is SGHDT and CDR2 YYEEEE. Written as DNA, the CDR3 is TGTGCCAGCAGCAGGGGACAGGGCGGGACTGAAGCTTTCTTT. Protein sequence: CASSRGQGGTEAFF.

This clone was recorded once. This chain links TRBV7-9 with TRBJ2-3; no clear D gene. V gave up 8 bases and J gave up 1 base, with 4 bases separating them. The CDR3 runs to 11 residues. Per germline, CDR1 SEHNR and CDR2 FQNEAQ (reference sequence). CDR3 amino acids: CASCGTDTQYF. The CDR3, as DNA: TGTGCCAGCTGCGGCACAGATACGCAGTATTTT.